Listed below are T cell receptor beta chains from one sample, sequenced in a study of OX40 agonist ivuxolimab in advanced cancers. Libraries were prepared by immunoSEQ multiplex PCR; TCRdb keeps only in-frame clonotypes and omits some of them. The table has under 70,000 clones, roughly 90% seen once. The material was CD4+ or CD8+ T cells sorted from blood, obtained in a trial of the OX40 agonist ivuxolimab. All receptors come from an adult with an advanced solid tumor such as melanoma, head and neck, liver or kidney cancer. Each CDR3 is given with its conserved first and last residue. D genes are given only for firm matches. Expanded clones are given a class, and other clones once, few, many or no size at all.

j_call: TRBJ1-5
clone_size: .
v_call: TRBV19
cdr3_length: 15
d_call: TRBD1
cdr3_nt: TGTGCCAGTAGTGCCGGGACAGTCCGTTATCAGCCCCAGCATTTT
cdr3_aa: CASSAGTVRYQPQHF

j_call: TRBJ1-6
clone_size: .
v_call: TRBV19
cdr3_length: 16
d_call: .
cdr3_nt: TGTGCCAGTAGTGGGGTCTCCGGCGCCATTAATTCACCCCTCCACTTT
cdr3_aa: CASSGVSGAINSPLHF

j_call: TRBJ1-1
clone_size: once
v_call: TRBV7-6
cdr3_length: 14
d_call: TRBD1
cdr3_nt: TGTGCCAGCAGCTTATCGACAGGGTTCACTGAAGCTTTCTTT
cdr3_aa: CASSLSTGFTEAFF

j_call: TRBJ2-1
clone_size: .
v_call: TRBV30
cdr3_length: 14
d_call: .
cdr3_nt: TGTGCCTGGAGTAGCGGGCCTACCTACAATGAGCAGTTCTTC
cdr3_aa: CAWSSGPTYNEQFF

j_call: TRBJ1-1
clone_size: .
v_call: TRBV6-1
cdr3_length: 13
d_call: TRBD1
cdr3_nt: TGTGCCAGCAGTGCGACAGGGTCTTCTGAAGCTTTCTTT
cdr3_aa: CASSATGSSEAFF

j_call: TRBJ2-7
clone_size: .
v_call: TRBV6-6
cdr3_length: 15
d_call: .
cdr3_nt: TGTGCCAGCAGCTATGAGTTCGGCCCGATGGGCGAGCAGTACTTC
cdr3_aa: CASSYEFGPMGEQYF

j_call: TRBJ1-2
clone_size: .
v_call: TRBV7-2
cdr3_length: 13
d_call: .
cdr3_nt: TGTGCCAGCAGCCCCCAACCTAACTATGGCTACACCTTC
cdr3_aa: CASSPQPNYGYTF

j_call: TRBJ1-2
clone_size: .
v_call: TRBV6-6
cdr3_length: 15
d_call: TRBD1
cdr3_nt: TGTGCCAGCAGTCGGACAGGTCGTGCGGACTATGGCTACACCTTC
cdr3_aa: CASSRTGRADYGYTF

j_call: TRBJ1-5
clone_size: .
v_call: TRBV6-5
cdr3_length: 16
d_call: .
cdr3_nt: TGTGCCAGCAGTTACTCGAATCTAGGAGGCAATCAGCCCCAGCATTTT
cdr3_aa: CASSYSNLGGNQPQHF

j_call: TRBJ1-4
clone_size: .
v_call: TRBV19
cdr3_length: 15
d_call: .
cdr3_nt: TGTGCCAGTAGTATGCGGACAGACTATAATGAAAAACTGTTTTTT
cdr3_aa: CASSMRTDYNEKLFF

j_call: TRBJ2-5
clone_size: once
v_call: TRBV6-6
cdr3_length: 14
d_call: .
cdr3_nt: TGTGCCAGCAGTTACGGTAAAGGGGAGGAGACCCAGTACTTC
cdr3_aa: CASSYGKGEETQYF

j_call: TRBJ2-1
clone_size: .
v_call: TRBV5-8
cdr3_length: 15
d_call: .
cdr3_nt: TGTGCCAGCAGCTTGGGTGGCGAAACCTACAATGAGCAGTTCTTC
cdr3_aa: CASSLGGETYNEQFF

j_call: TRBJ2-7
clone_size: .
v_call: TRBV5-8
cdr3_length: 12
d_call: .
cdr3_nt: TGTGCCAGCAGCTTGTCAGACTACGAGCAGTACTTC
cdr3_aa: CASSLSDYEQYF

j_call: TRBJ1-2
clone_size: .
v_call: TRBV9
cdr3_length: 15
d_call: .
cdr3_nt: TGTGCCAGCAGCATCCTGGGGGCCGCTAACTATGGCTACACCTTC
cdr3_aa: CASSILGAANYGYTF

j_call: TRBJ1-2
clone_size: .
v_call: TRBV2
cdr3_length: 14
d_call: TRBD1
cdr3_nt: TGTGCCAGCAGTTCGCAGGGGGCGGGAGGTGGCTACACCTTC
cdr3_aa: CASSSQGAGGGYTF

j_call: TRBJ1-4
clone_size: .
v_call: TRBV18
cdr3_length: 15
d_call: .
cdr3_nt: TGTGCCAGCTCACTCGACAAAGGGGGTTATGAAAAACTGTTTTTT
cdr3_aa: CASSLDKGGYEKLFF

j_call: TRBJ2-1
clone_size: .
v_call: TRBV28
cdr3_length: 13
d_call: .
cdr3_nt: TGTGCCAGCAGAAGCTCAAAGTACAATGAGCAGTTCTTC
cdr3_aa: CASRSSKYNEQFF

j_call: TRBJ1-1
clone_size: .
v_call: TRBV11-2
cdr3_length: 13
d_call: TRBD1
cdr3_nt: TGTGCCAGCAGCCCAGACAGGGGGCAGGGAGCTTTCTTT
cdr3_aa: CASSPDRGQGAFF

j_call: TRBJ2-1
clone_size: .
v_call: TRBV5-1
cdr3_length: 18
d_call: TRBD2
cdr3_nt: TGCGCCAGCAGCTTGGTGCCCTTGACTAGCGGGGGAACCAATGAGCAGTTCTTC
cdr3_aa: CASSLVPLTSGGTNEQFF

j_call: TRBJ1-3
clone_size: .
v_call: TRBV6-1
cdr3_length: 17
d_call: .
cdr3_nt: TGTGCCAGCAGTGATGTTTCCAGGCCTGACTCTGGAAACACCATATATTTT
cdr3_aa: CASSDVSRPDSGNTIYF

j_call: TRBJ1-4
clone_size: .
v_call: TRBV7-9
cdr3_length: 16
d_call: .
cdr3_nt: TGTGCCAGCAGCTTGGGGATGATGGCGACTAATGAAAAACTGTTTTTT
cdr3_aa: CASSLGMMATNEKLFF

j_call: TRBJ2-7
clone_size: .
v_call: TRBV7-2
cdr3_length: 17
d_call: .
cdr3_nt: TGTGCCAGCAGCTTATGGGCAGGGGGACTATTTGAATACGAGCAGTACTTC
cdr3_aa: CASSLWAGGLFEYEQYF

j_call: TRBJ1-1
clone_size: .
v_call: TRBV27
cdr3_length: 17
d_call: .
cdr3_nt: TGTGCCAGCAGTTTATTCTCGACAACGGGGGGAAACACTGAAGCTTTCTTT
cdr3_aa: CASSLFSTTGGNTEAFF

j_call: TRBJ2-3
clone_size: .
v_call: TRBV27
cdr3_length: 15
d_call: .
cdr3_nt: TGTGCCAGCAGTCCATCCAGGACAACTAAAAATACGCAGTATTTT
cdr3_aa: CASSPSRTTKNTQYF

j_call: TRBJ2-7
clone_size: .
v_call: TRBV5-1
cdr3_length: 14
d_call: TRBD1
cdr3_nt: TGCGCCAGCAGCTGGGGGACAGGGGAAGCCGAGCAGTACTTC
cdr3_aa: CASSWGTGEAEQYF

j_call: TRBJ1-4
clone_size: .
v_call: TRBV10-3
cdr3_length: 16
d_call: TRBD1
cdr3_nt: TGTGCCATCAGTGCGAGGACAGGGGGGAATGTTGAAAAACTGTTTTTT
cdr3_aa: CAISARTGGNVEKLFF

j_call: TRBJ1-1
clone_size: .
v_call: TRBV19
cdr3_length: 16
d_call: .
cdr3_nt: TGTGCCAGTAGTATAGATCGGCAGGGTGTGAGGACTGAAGCTTTCTTT
cdr3_aa: CASSIDRQGVRTEAFF

j_call: TRBJ2-3
clone_size: .
v_call: TRBV27
cdr3_length: 16
d_call: .
cdr3_nt: TGTGCCAGCAGTTTCAGGCGTATTACGAGCACAGATACGCAGTATTTT
cdr3_aa: CASSFRRITSTDTQYF

j_call: TRBJ2-1
clone_size: .
v_call: TRBV19
cdr3_length: 13
d_call: TRBD2
cdr3_nt: TGTGCCAGTAGGTCGGGACTAGCATATGAGCAGTTCTTC
cdr3_aa: CASRSGLAYEQFF

j_call: TRBJ1-1
clone_size: .
v_call: TRBV28
cdr3_length: 15
d_call: TRBD1
cdr3_nt: TGTGCCAGCAGCTCTCCGGGACAGGCGCACACTGAAGCTTTCTTT
cdr3_aa: CASSSPGQAHTEAFF